One sample yielded the 18 T cell receptor beta chains listed below, sequenced in a study of Graves' ophthalmopathy and Graves' hyperthyroidism. Using RNA transcripts, the TCR beta CDR3 regions were amplified. RT-PCR with HTBI primers came first, then second-round multiplex PCR. TCRdb analysed the multiplex PCR reads with MiXCR anew, one entry per CDR3 protein. The sample has around 1.1 million distinct CDR3 sequences; about 36% are singletons. Sequencing was carried out using peripheral blood or thyroid tissue (not recorded which). The receptors here all came from an adult man with Graves' hyperthyroidism.

This clonotype was detected ten times or more. The CDR3 loop reads CASSSASGNTIYF. The DNA of the CDR3 is TGTGCCAGCAGCTCAGCATCTGGAAACACCATATATTTT. This chain joins TRBV7-3 and TRBJ1-3; D is uncertain. Trimming removed 4 bases from V and 1 base from J, with 5 bases in between. The germline CDR1 and CDR2 sequences are SGHTA and FQGTGA. The CDR3 consists of 13 residues.

This clonotype has a count of ten or more. In nucleotides, the CDR3 is TGTGCCAGCAGCCGACAGGGGATTATAAGCACTGAAGCTTTCTTT. As protein: CASSRQGIISTEAFF. This chain joins TRBV7-2 and TRBJ1-1; 8 positions agree with TRBD1. Germline CDR1 SGHTA, CDR2 FQGNSA. CDR3 size: 15 residues. V lost 5 bases and J lost 4; bases outside the gene matches: 9.

This clonotype was observed at least ten times. The chain carries TRBV9 and TRBJ1-5; 9 nucleotides agree with TRBD1. The CDR3 is 15 amino acids. Germline lookup yields CDR1 SGDLS and CDR2 YYNGEE. V was pared by 2 bases and J by 3 bases, with 3 bases of the junction left unmatched. The CDR3 here is CASSVGTGLNQPQHF. In nucleotides, the CDR3 is TGTGCCAGCAGCGTGGGGACAGGGCTCAATCAGCCCCAGCATTTT.

The J gene is TRBJ1-2, the V gene TRBV28; 7 bases are a match to TRBD1. With V trimmed by 6 bases and J by 0 bases, 7 bases remained unmatched. The V gene's germline CDR1 is MDHEN and CDR2 SYDVKM. CDR3 length: 15 amino acids. The CDR3 DNA reads as TGTGCCAGCAGGACAGGGCCGAACTCTAACTATGGCTACACCTTC. Translated, it gives CASRTGPNSNYGYTF.

About this clonotype: A read error may account for a junction end that differs from germline. The chain uses TRBV7-3 and TRBJ1-5, with D unclear. Germline CDR1 is SGHTA and CDR2 is FQGTGA. The CDR3 is made up of 14 amino acids. The CDR3 bases are TGTGCCAGCAGCTTAGCGGCAGGTGATCAGCCCCAGAATTTT. The encoded protein is CASSLAAGDQPQNF.

Notes on this clonotype: Given a much more abundant clone one base away, this may be a read error. This CDR3 reads CASRPTGAATYEQYF. The CDR3 region has the DNA TGTGCCAGTAGACCTACCGGGGCAGCTACATACGAGCAGTACTTC. V usage is TRBV6-5 and J usage is TRBJ2-7, with D possibly being TRBD1 or TRBD2 (5 bases each). Per the germline V gene, CDR1 is MNHEY and CDR2 is SVGAGI. Trimming cost V 9 bases and J 4 bases, with 22 bases left between them. There are 15 residues in the CDR3.

This clonotype was detected ten times or more. The chain links TRBV19 to TRBJ1-2; 8 bases are shared with TRBD1. The germline CDR1 and CDR2 sequences are LNHDA and SQIVND (reference sequence). V gave up 6 bases and J gave up 1 base; unmatched junction bases: 7. This CDR3 comprises 15 residues. The CDR3 region is CASSQTGARNYGYTF. Here the CDR3 DNA reads TGTGCCAGTAGCCAGACAGGGGCCCGTAACTATGGCTACACCTTC. The full variable domain, rest sourced from reference TRBV19 and TRBJ1-2, is DGGITQSPKYLFRKEGQNVTLSCEQNLNHDAMYWYRQDPGQGLRLIYYSQIVNDFQKGDIAEGYSVSREKKESFPLTVTSAQKNPTAFYLCASSQTGARNYGYTFGSGTRLTVV.

The chain is built from TRBV7-9 and TRBJ1-1; D unresolved. The CDR3 contains 14 residues. V shed 5 bases and J shed 4 bases, with 14 bases lying between them. CDR1 is SEHNR, CDR2 FQNEAQ, per germline (reference sequence). Here the CDR3 reads CASSPASGGTEAFF. In DNA form, the CDR3 reads TGTGCCAGCAGCCCAGCTTCTGGCGGCACTGAAGCTTTCTTT.

This clonotype was picked up many times. The chain couples TRBV7-9 to TRBJ1-5; D gene ambiguous. V was trimmed by 1 base and J by 1 base, leaving 14 bases between them. Germline V lookup: CDR1 SEHNR, CDR2 FQNEAQ (reference sequence). The CDR3 runs 17 residues. CDR3 in amino acids: CASSLVSDHRSNQPQHF. Written as DNA, the CDR3 is TGTGCCAGCAGCTTAGTTTCGGACCATAGGAGCAATCAGCCCCAGCATTTT.

Note on this clonotype: A much larger clonotype is one base distant, so this may be a read error. Because the CDR3 is missing its conserved closing phenylalanine or tryptophan, this is likely a read error. V is TRBV20-1 and J is TRBJ1-2, with 8 nucleotides matching TRBD1. The germline V gene encodes CDR1 DFQATT and CDR2 SNEGSKA (reference sequence). The CDR3 totals 16 residues. Trimming cost V 5 bases and J 11 bases; bases outside gene matches: 22. This CDR3 reads CSARRPAGGAFLGYTL. The CDR3, as DNA: TGCAGTGCTCGACGCCCGGCAGGGGGCGCTTTCCTGGGATACACCCTC.

This clonotype was seen many times. J is TRBJ1-5 and V is TRBV15, with a tentative D call TRBD1 (6 bases). CDR1 is LNHNV and CDR2 is YYDKDF in the germline V gene (reference sequence). This CDR3 region has 15 residues. Between the trimmed V and J ends, which lost 3 bases and 6 bases, there was a span of 15 bases. The CDR3 reads CATSRDSVGLQPQHF. The CDR3 DNA reads TGTGCCACCAGCAGGGACAGCGTGGGGCTTCAGCCCCAGCATTTT.

The table lists this clonotype with a few counts. The chain couples TRBV5-6 to TRBJ2-7; TRBD1 is a possible D gene (6 bases). The length of the CDR3 is 13 residues. The V gene lost 3 bases and the J gene lost 7 bases, with 14 bases spanning the gap. The germline CDR1 and CDR2 sequences are SGHDT and YYEEEE. The CDR3 region is CASSYGTQGEQYF. In DNA form, the CDR3 reads TGTGCCAGCAGCTACGGGACCCAGGGGGAGCAGTACTTC.

The V and J genes are TRBV5-8 and TRBJ1-4; D not resolved. The CDR3 has 13 residues. Looked up from germline, CDR1 is SGHTS and CDR2 is YDEGEE. The V gene lost 1 base and the J gene lost 11 bases, with 12 bases spanning the gap. In DNA form, the CDR3 reads TGTGCCAGCAGCTTGTCAGGCAGCCAGAAACTGTTTTTT. Translating gives CASSLSGSQKLFF.

The V gene is TRBV11-2, the J gene TRBJ1-2, with 10 bases identical to TRBD1. CDR1 and CDR2 (germline): SGHAT, FQNNGV. The CDR3 spans 14 residues. Trimming removed 5 bases from V and 6 bases from J; junction bases left unmatched: 6. The CDR3, as DNA: TGTGCCAGCAGCCCGACAGGGGGCTCCGATGGCTACACCTTC. This sequence encodes CASSPTGGSDGYTF. Using reference TRBV11-2 and TRBJ1-2 for the parts outside the CDR3, the full variable domain is EAGVAQSPRYKIIEKRQSVAFWCNPISGHATLYWYQQILGQGPKLLIQFQNNGVVDDSQLPKDRFSAERLKGVDSTLKIQPAKLEDSAVYLCASSPTGGSDGYTFGSGTRLTVV.

This clonotype was counted many times. This chain joins TRBV20-1 and TRBJ2-7; D ambiguous. V lost 3 bases, J lost 0 bases, and 15 bases lay in between. This CDR3 has 15 amino acids. CDR1 and CDR2 from the germline V gene are DFQATT and SNEGSKA (reference sequence). The CDR3 DNA sequence: TGCAGTGCTAGTCCGTCACGGCCCAGCTCCTACGAGCAGTACTTC. Its protein is CSASPSRPSSYEQYF.

This clonotype came up many times. V usage is TRBV29-1 and J usage is TRBJ1-3, with TRBD1 as a possible D gene (5 bases). CDR1 SQVTM and CDR2 ANQGSEA come from the germline V gene. Trimming removed 4 bases at V and 4 bases at J, with 14 bases between. CDR3 length equals 14 residues. The CDR3 nucleotides are TGCAGCGTTGTAAAGGGGCACTCAGGAAACACCATATATTTT. Translating it yields CSVVKGHSGNTIYF.

The chain employs TRBV29-1 and TRBJ2-5; TRBD2 matches 10 bases. This CDR3 region has 14 residues. Germline CDR1 and CDR2: SQVTM and ANQGSEA. With 3 bases clipped from V and 5 bases from J, the junction kept 6 bases outside the gene matches. DNA for the CDR3: TGCAGCGTTGATCCAGCGGGAGGGCTGGAGACCCAGTACTTC. Its translation: CSVDPAGGLETQYF.

This clonotype has more than one count but fewer than ten. The V gene is TRBV20-1, the J gene TRBJ1-1; perhaps TRBD1 as D (5 bases). Per the germline V gene, CDR1 is DFQATT and CDR2 is SNEGSKA (reference sequence). This CDR3 spans 14 amino acids. V shed 6 bases and J shed 7 bases, with 21 bases lying between them. CDR3 coding DNA: TGCAGTGCAACCGGGACGGACTCATTGGATGAAGCTTTCTTT. Encoded protein: CSATGTDSLDEAFF.